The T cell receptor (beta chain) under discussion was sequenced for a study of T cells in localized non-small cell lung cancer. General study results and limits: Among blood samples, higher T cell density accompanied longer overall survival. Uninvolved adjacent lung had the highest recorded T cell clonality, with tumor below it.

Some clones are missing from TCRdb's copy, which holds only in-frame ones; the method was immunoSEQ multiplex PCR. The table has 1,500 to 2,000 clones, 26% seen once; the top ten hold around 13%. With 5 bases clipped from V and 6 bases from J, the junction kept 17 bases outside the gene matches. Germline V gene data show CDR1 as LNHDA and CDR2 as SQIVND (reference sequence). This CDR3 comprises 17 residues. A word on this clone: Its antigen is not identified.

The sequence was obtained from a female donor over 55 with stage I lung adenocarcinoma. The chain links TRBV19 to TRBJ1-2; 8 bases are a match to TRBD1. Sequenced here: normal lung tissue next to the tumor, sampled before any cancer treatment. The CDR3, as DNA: TGTGCCAGTAGTCTCCTCCGGACAGGGAAAGAAGTCGATGGCTACACCTTC. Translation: CASSLLRTGKEVDGYTF.